A selection of T cell receptor beta chains follows, all from one sample in a study of T cell repertoires in cytomegalovirus infection. TCRdb used MiXCR to reprocess the reads, holding one entry per CDR3 protein. The table shows roughly 500,000 distinct CDR3 sequences, with more than 30% occurring only once. For these receptors, no antigen is known. Here the sequenced sample was cultured PBMCs, taken from culture after CMV antigen stimulation. These receptors all stem from a human donor in good health (CMV status not recorded). Some clones in this sample may be carry-over from other donors' samples. Each CDR3 is given with its conserved first and last residue. The D gene is left open where the match is weak. Only part of the rows carry a size: once, few, many, or a class if the clone is expanded.

. TRBJ2-2 TRBV20-1 TRBD2 CSARGFRTSGRANTGELFF TGCAGTGCTAGGGGTTTCCGGACTAGCGGGAGGGCCAACACCGGGGAGCTGTTTTTT
few TRBJ1-1 TRBV5-4 . CASSLGGTPRTEAFF TGTGCCAGCAGCCTGGGGGGGACCCCGCGCACTGAAGCTTTCTTT
. TRBJ2-3 TRBV7-2 . CASRPPGLGTDTQYF TGTGCCAGCAGACCACCCGGGTTGGGCACAGATACGCAGTATTTT
few TRBJ2-5 TRBV20-1 . CSARRGQETQYF TGCAGTGCGCGTAGGGGACAAGAGACCCAGTACTTC
few TRBJ2-3 TRBV12-5 TRBD2 CASGEGLAGADTQYF TGTGCTAGTGGCGAGGGACTAGCGGGAGCAGATACGCAGTATTTT
few TRBJ2-3 TRBV5-4 . CASSLGSGPPTDTQYF TGTGCCAGCAGCTTGGGAAGCGGCCCCCCCACAGATACGCAGTATTTT
few TRBJ2-1 TRBV11-3 . CASGKGGNEQFF TGTGCCAGCGGTAAGGGGGGCAATGAGCAGTTCTTC
few TRBJ2-1 TRBV19 TRBD2 CASSTGTPGLAGEGVGIF TGTGCCAGTAGTACCGGCACACCGGGACTAGCGGGAGAAGGGGTAGGAATCTTC
few TRBJ2-5 TRBV27 . CASSASIGKTQYF TGTGCCAGCAGTGCTAGTATTGGCAAGACCCAGTACTTC
. TRBJ2-5 TRBV5-4 . CASRLQGRETQYF TGTGCCAGCAGGCTACAGGGAAGAGAGACCCAGTACTTC
. TRBJ2-7 TRBV7-9 TRBD2 CASSQLAGAHEQYF TGTGCCAGCAGCCAACTAGCGGGAGCTCACGAGCAGTACTTC
. TRBJ2-1 TRBV7-2 . CASSFLVQNEQFF TGTGCCAGCAGCTTTCTCGTACAAAATGAGCAGTTCTTC
. TRBJ1-1 TRBV6-5 . CASSYARRSHTRTEAFF TGTGCCAGCAGTTACGCCAGGCGAAGCCATACCCGAACTGAAGCTTTCTTT
many TRBJ1-5 TRBV7-2 TRBD1 CASSPRTGDQPQHF TGTGCCAGCAGCCCCCGGACAGGGGATCAGCCCCAGCATTTT
. TRBJ2-1 TRBV10-3 TRBD2 CAISRTSGRDNEQFF TGTGCCATCAGTCGGACTAGCGGGAGGGACAATGAGCAGTTCTTC
few TRBJ2-5 TRBV4-3 TRBD1 CASSQLGQGGETQYF TGCGCCAGCAGCCAATTGGGACAGGGGGGTGAGACCCAGTACTTC
few TRBJ2-1 TRBV24-1 TRBD2 CATSAWTSGSLNEQFF TGTGCCACCAGTGCGTGGACTAGCGGGAGCCTTAATGAGCAGTTCTTC
. TRBJ2-3 TRBV14 TRBD2 CASSQSAGEGTDTQYF TGTGCCAGCAGCCAGTCGGCGGGAGAAGGCACAGATACGCAGTATTTT
. TRBJ2-3 TRBV6-5 TRBD2 CASRPGLAGDTQYF TGTGCCAGCAGACCCGGACTAGCGGGAGATACGCAGTATTTT
. TRBJ1-2 TRBV28 . CASMDPGSRLMDYTF TGTGCCAGCATGGACCCGGGTTCGCGTCTTATGGACTACACCTTC
. TRBJ2-2 TRBV4-3 TRBD1 CASSQEGQGPGELFF TGCGCCAGCAGCCAAGAGGGACAGGGCCCCGGGGAGCTGTTTTTT
. TRBJ1-2 TRBV4-1 . CASSQDQDAVYYGYTF TGCGCCAGCAGCCAAGATCAAGACGCCGTCTACTATGGCTACACCTTC
. TRBJ2-7 TRBV28 . CASSLTGGLEQYF TGTGCCAGCAGTTTGACAGGTGGCCTAGAGCAGTACTTC
few TRBJ2-5 TRBV2 . CASMRAEQETQYF TGTGCCAGCATGCGGGCAGAACAAGAGACCCAGTACTTC
. TRBJ1-3 TRBV29-1 . CSVEAGPNSGNTIYF TGCAGCGTTGAAGCAGGGCCCAACTCTGGAAACACCATATATTTT
. TRBJ1-1 TRBV7-6 . CASSKGLGNTEAFF TGTGCCAGCTCGAAAGGGTTAGGAAACACTGAAGCTTTCTTT
. TRBJ2-3 TRBV15 . CATSRDPGRDTQYF TGTGCCACCAGCAGAGATCCTGGTCGAGATACGCAGTATTTT
few TRBJ1-6 TRBV11-2 . CASSLRINGGPNLLSPLHF TGTGCCAGCAGCTTAAGGATAAACGGGGGACCCAACTTATTATCACCCCTCCACTTT
. TRBJ2-1 TRBV9 . CASSVGGTGGEQFF TGTGCCAGCAGCGTAGGCGGGACGGGTGGTGAGCAGTTCTTC
. TRBJ1-5 TRBV28 TRBD1 CASRPSGTGPFSQHF TGTGCCAGCAGACCATCCGGGACAGGGCCCTTTTCCCAGCATTTT
. TRBJ1-3 TRBV7-9 . CASSLLGRSSETTIYF TGTGCCAGCAGCTTACTTGGACGAAGTAGCGAAACGACCATATATTTT
. TRBJ2-1 TRBV27 . CASSFWANGYNEQFF TGTGCCAGCAGTTTTTGGGCAAACGGGTACAATGAGCAGTTCTTC
once TRBJ2-3 TRBV12-3/TRBV12-4 TRBD1 CASSQGARTDTQYF TGTGCCAGCAGTCAGGGGGCCCGCACAGATACGCAGTATTTT
many TRBJ1-1 TRBV7-2 TRBD1 CASSSGPTGPMNTEAFF TGTGCCAGCAGCTCGGGGCCGACAGGGCCTATGAACACTGAAGCTTTCTTT
. TRBJ2-2 TRBV6-8 TRBD2 CASSLGLASGELFF TGTGCCAGCAGTTTAGGACTAGCTTCGGGGGAGCTGTTTTTT
. TRBJ2-7 TRBV7-9 TRBD2 CASSWSGRSSYEQYF TGTGCCAGCAGCTGGAGCGGGAGATCTAGCTACGAGCAGTACTTC
few TRBJ2-2 TRBV6-1 . CASMKGPANTGELFF TGTGCCAGCATGAAAGGACCCGCGAACACCGGGGAGCTGTTTTTT
few TRBJ2-1 TRBV25-1 . CASSESVSRGNEQFF TGTGCCAGCAGTGAGTCGGTATCGCGGGGCAATGAGCAGTTCTTC
. TRBJ2-3 TRBV4-1 . CASSRQGDTQYF TGCGCCAGCAGCCGCCAGGGAGATACGCAGTATTTT
few TRBJ2-7 TRBV10-3 TRBD1 CAISAGTGTYEQYF TGTGCCATCAGTGCCGGGACAGGGACCTACGAGCAGTACTTC
. TRBJ1-6 TRBV19 . CASRTRDGVSPLHF TGTGCCAGTAGGACCCGGGACGGAGTCTCACCCCTCCACTTT
many TRBJ2-1 TRBV11-3 TRBD2 CASSQTSGHSYNEQFF TGTGCCAGCAGTCAAACTAGCGGCCACTCCTACAATGAGCAGTTCTTC
many TRBJ1-3 TRBV7-2 . CASSPRGPTRDTIYF TGTGCCAGCAGCCCGAGGGGCCCCACGCGGGACACCATATATTTT
. TRBJ2-3 TRBV7-6 . CASSFPPKVSVRHTDTQYF TGTGCCAGCAGCTTCCCCCCCAAGGTTTCCGTTCGACACACAGATACGCAGTATTTT
. TRBJ1-5 TRBV19 . CASSIQGLENQPQHF TGTGCCAGTAGTATACAGGGTTTGGAAAATCAGCCCCAGCATTTT
. TRBJ2-2 TRBV19 . CASSIADYTGELFF TGTGCCAGTAGTATTGCGGACTACACCGGGGAGCTGTTTTTT
. TRBJ2-4 TRBV28 . CASSPWGGLLLDKNIQYF TGTGCCAGCAGTCCGTGGGGGGGCCTACTTTTGGACAAAAACATTCAGTACTTC
many TRBJ2-7 TRBV7-2 . CASSFAGSYEQYF TGTGCCAGCAGCTTTGCAGGGTCCTACGAGCAGTACTTC
few TRBJ2-1 TRBV11-2 . CASSYAPEWTKGYNEQFF TGTGCCAGCAGCTATGCGCCTGAGTGGACTAAGGGATACAATGAGCAGTTCTTC
many TRBJ2-1 TRBV15 TRBD2 CATRLQRGTSGRNEQFF TGTGCCACCCGACTCCAACGCGGGACTAGCGGGAGGAATGAGCAGTTCTTC
few TRBJ1-3 TRBV6-6 TRBD1 CASSPDRGMSGNTIYF TGTGCCAGCAGTCCGGACAGGGGAATGTCTGGAAACACCATATATTTT
few TRBJ2-1 TRBV6-4 . CASSDPVGGEQFF TGTGCCAGCAGTGACCCCGTCGGCGGTGAGCAGTTCTTC